This T cell receptor (beta chain) was obtained from a study of regulatory dendritic cells for organ transplantation. Study-wide findings and caveats: Memory CD8+ clonal expansion seemed more limited with regulatory than mature dendritic cells. Memory CD8+ T cells were the most oligoclonal; naive cells were highly diverse.

With regard to this clone: Its antigen remains unknown.

V dropped 2 bases and J dropped 5 bases, with 9 bases sitting between them. The CDR3 runs to 13 residues. The germline V gene encodes CDR1 SGHDT and CDR2 YYEEEE. Assay used: immunoSEQ multiplex PCR; TCRdb lists only in-frame clones, some missing. The table lists nearly 5,500 clones, roughly 74% of them singletons. Allogeneic regulatory or mature dendritic cells were co-cultured for 4 to 6 days with CFSE-labeled sorted T cells at 1:10. FACS sorted CD4+ or CD8+ T cells into CD45RA+ naive and CD45RO+ memory. This rearrangement joins TRBV5-6 to TRBJ2-3; D unclear. Sample: memory CD8+ T cells from blood cultured with regulatory dendritic cells. Subset reported: CD45RO+ memory T cells. The sequence came from a human donor in good health. The CDR3 DNA reads as TGTGCCAGCAGCTTAATGGTGGTAGATACGCAGTATTTT. Its protein product is CASSLMVVDTQYF.